This is a list of T cell receptor beta chains from one sample in a study of T cell repertoires in cytomegalovirus infection. No antigens are known for them. TCRdb recomputed calls from the reads with MiXCR, one row per CDR3 protein. Altogether about 830,000 distinct CDR3 sequences are present, approximately 32% being singletons, with the ten largest covering around an eighth. Sequenced material: cultured CD8+ T cells from PBMCs, taken from culture after CMV antigen stimulation. These receptor sequences come from a human donor in good health (CMV status not recorded). Some clones in this sample may be carry-over from other donors' samples. Both conserved end residues are trimmed from each CDR3.

>TRBV11-2|TRBJ1-2
ASSSLLRIGPSDGYT
>TRBV7-9|TRBJ2-3
ASSLSEDPLKMY
>TRBV15|TRBJ2-5
ATSRVRAGVTGETQY
>TRBV6-5|TRBJ2-5
ASSSGTKTGFQETQY
>TRBV7-9|TRBJ1-5
ASSPGGGFEDQPQH
>TRBV12-3/TRBV12-4|TRBJ2-2
ASFSTAGERTGELF
>TRBV4-2|TRBJ2-5
ASSQDLGAQETQY
>TRBV7-3|TRBJ2-1
ASSSAQRIYNEQF
>TRBV7-9|TRBJ1-1
ASSFHSGAEAF
>TRBV7-2|TRBJ2-5
ASSLSGVGETQY
>TRBV6-5|TRBJ1-1
ASSYLGMNTEAF
>TRBV3-1|TRBJ1-1
ASSPRGRGIDTEAF
>TRBV19|TRBJ2-7
ASIGRQGNEQY
>TRBV7-9|TRBJ1-3
ASSTTRRIGNTIY
>TRBV12-3/TRBV12-4|TRBJ2-1
ASSPLAGDNNEQF
>TRBV6-9|TRBJ1-6
ASRRRGDDSPLH
>TRBV6-6|TRBJ2-3
ASTVQGSERGALTDTQY
>TRBV28|TRBJ1-1
ASSLLSAKDTEAF
>TRBV19|TRBJ1-2
PSSMTVRSGKPNYGYT
>TRBV6-1|TRBJ2-3
ASSPLRGPSTDTQY
>TRBV4-1|TRBJ2-2
ASSQDGRANTGELF
>TRBV29-1|TRBJ1-1
SVEEGAWMNTEAF
>TRBV7-6|TRBJ2-6
ASSLEQGQAGANVLT
>TRBV6-5|TRBJ2-1
ASSSRGPSEFSYNEQF
>TRBV20-1|TRBJ1-6
SAREQGSSYNSPLH
>TRBV27|TRBJ1-3
ASSPLGVTGNTIY
>TRBV6-5|TRBJ2-7
ASSYSIPIAEQY
>TRBV10-3|TRBJ2-3
AITPGQGHTDTQY
>TRBV20-1|TRBJ1-2
SARVPRGDYGYT
>TRBV7-6|TRBJ2-7
ASSFMTDSTRYEQY
>TRBV5-5|TRBJ2-3
ASRPTSGGPPEY
>TRBV20-1|TRBJ2-5
SATDFGTGGFLSPQETLY
>TRBV4-1|TRBJ1-4
ASSRSVPPAEKLF
>TRBV6-1|TRBJ1-3
ASSESSRNSGNTIY
>TRBV2|TRBJ2-2
ASSEDPSGGAYYTGELF
>TRBV27|TRBJ1-4
ASSLWSTVNEKLF
>TRBV27|TRBJ1-2
ASKGLGYGYT
>TRBV6-1|TRBJ1-3
ASGQWSSGNTIY
>TRBV5-1|TRBJ2-5
ASSSFGQDQETQY
>TRBV6-5|TRBJ2-5
ASSYSVPAAGEETQY